The following is a T cell receptor (beta chain) sequence with its context. PCR involved 60 Vbeta and 13 Jbeta primers. TCRdb keeps only in-frame clones here, not all; method: immunoSEQ multiplex PCR. The sample totals fewer than 150,000 clones; its top ten clones hold under 3.5%. This sample is drawn from a study of cytomegalovirus exposure and HLA in healthy donors. The sequencing input was PBMCs. This TCR came from a man aged 35 to 55 in good health and CMV-seronegative.

The CDR3 loop reads CAISEAGSTDTQYF. The DNA of the CDR3 is TGTGCCATCAGTGAGGCAGGGAGCACAGATACGCAGTATTTT. V gene TRBV10-3 combines with J gene TRBJ2-3; tentatively, D is TRBD1 (5 bases). The CDR3 sequence is 14 residues long. Germline loops: CDR1 ENHRY, CDR2 SYGVKD. Trimming took 2 bases from V and 0 from J, leaving 6 bases between them.